The subject of this entry is one TCR beta chain. Antigen specificity is unknown. This sample stems from a study of regulatory T cells in long-lasting Graves disease. V was clipped by 6 bases and J by 8 bases, with 8 bases between them. The CDR3 loop spans 11 amino acids. Germline values: CDR1 ENHRY, CDR2 SYGVKD. The sample's time point: newly diagnosed GD, antithyroid drugs for less than 3 months. RNA from PBMCs was the source of the TCR library. Points from the study as a whole: Patients whose Graves' disease persisted exhibited lower TCR diversity than those newly diagnosed. Repertoires from persistent disease leaned toward TRBV28, TRBJ1-2 and TRBJ2-5.

Researchers made TCR beta libraries by using iRepertoire HTBI primers and running Arm-PCR on CDR3 regions. MiXCR, applied by TCRdb to the multiplex PCR reads, yields one record per CDR3 protein. The profile covers about 540,000 distinct CDR3 sequences, with about 13% appearing a single time and about 10% taken by the ten largest. A further study also used this sample, focusing on T cells in Graves' hyperthyroidism and ophthalmopathy. That report notes: The study left out patients who had uncontrolled infection, other autoimmune disease, pregnancy or lactation.

The chain links TRBV10-3 to TRBJ2-1; D gene uncertain. The clonotype originates from a man between 25 and 39 years old with Graves disease. This specimen was peripheral blood mononuclear cells (PBMCs), taken at new diagnosis, from a patient treated with antithyroid drugs. CDR3 in amino acids: CAISGSDEQFF. The CDR3 DNA reads as TGTGCCATCAGCGGGTCCGATGAGCAGTTCTTC.